The 16 T cell receptor beta chains below come from one sample, sequenced in a study of T cells expressing NK-cell markers. TCRdb re-analyzed the 5' RACE reads; it lists each CDR3 protein once, without DNA. In all, the sample yields around 100,000 distinct CDR3 sequences. Sequenced sample: blood T cells: a sorted CD56 or NKG2C T cell subset, CD4+ or CD8+ T cells, or bulk PBMC T cells (not recorded which). These receptors were collected from a woman aged 18 to 75 in good health.

V and J are TRBV5-1 and TRBJ2-7; TCRdb calls TRBD1, which cannot be checked without DNA. This CDR3 contains 13 residues. Germline V gene lookup returns CDR1 SGHRS and CDR2 YFSETQ. The CDR3 protein is CASSWGPGGEQYF.

This sequence joins TRBV12-3 or TRBV12-4 and TRBJ2-3; TCRdb's D call, TRBD2, is unchecked because there is no DNA. The CDR3 runs 14 residues. The CDR3 is CASSFGGGSDTQYF.

J is TRBJ1-2 and V is TRBV20-1; TCRdb gives TRBD1 as the D gene, but with no DNA this cannot be confirmed. This CDR3 is 17 amino acids long. CDR1 is DFQATT, CDR2 SNEGSKA, per germline (reference sequence). The CDR3 is CSAREPGTGVSNYGYTF.

CDR3 residues: CASSITLGAGSNNEQFF. This chain connects TRBV7-2 to TRBJ2-1; checking the TCRdb D call of TRBD1 is not possible without DNA. This CDR3 is built from 17 residues. Germline V lookup: CDR1 SGHTA, CDR2 FQGNSA.

The V gene is TRBV5-5, the J gene TRBJ2-2; the TCRdb call, TRBD2, lacks DNA for checking. Germline lookup yields CDR1 SGHKS and CDR2 YYEKEE (reference sequence). CDR3 length: 15 residues. The CDR3 loop reads CASSQVTRNTGELFF.

This chain connects TRBV5-1 to TRBJ2-1; TCRdb names TRBD2, which stays unverified in the absence of DNA. The germline V gene encodes CDR1 SGHRS and CDR2 YFSETQ. CDR3 length equals 17 residues. CDR3 loop: CASSLLAGGYDHNEQFF.

The rearrangement links TRBV28 to TRBJ2-7. Germline V CDR1 and CDR2: MDHEN, SYDVKM. The length of the CDR3 is 15 residues. This CDR3 is CASSLSQIGAYEQYF.

The CDR3 reads CATRGTGDTGELFF. The rearrangement links TRBV24-1 to TRBJ2-2; the D gene TCRdb calls, TRBD1, cannot be checked with no DNA. The CDR3 contains 14 residues. Germline-derived CDR1 and CDR2 are KGHDR and SFDVKD.

The J gene is TRBJ2-1, the V gene TRBV28; checking the TCRdb D call of TRBD2 is not possible without DNA. CDR3 size: 15 residues. CDR1 is MDHEN, CDR2 SYDVKM, per germline. CDR3 amino acids: CASTSRLAGGNEQFF.

The CDR3 protein is CASSLGARGSTDTQYF. The chain joins TRBV7-2 to TRBJ2-3; the TCRdb D gene call, TRBD1, has no DNA to confirm it. Germline-derived CDR1 and CDR2 are SGHTA and FQGNSA. The CDR3 has 16 residues.

The V call is TRBV5-4, the J call TRBJ1-1; with no DNA, the TCRdb D assignment of TRBD1 cannot be verified. Germline V gene lookup returns CDR1 SGHNT and CDR2 YYREEE (reference sequence). This CDR3 spans 14 amino acids. The CDR3 here is CASSPGWGFAEAFF.

The chain couples TRBV21-1 to TRBJ2-3. TRBV21-1 is a listed pseudogene. The CDR3 runs to 16 residues. The CDR3 region is CASSKALSGSGDTQYF.

The V call is TRBV3-1, the J call TRBJ2-4; the D call of TRBD1 rests on TCRdb alone, since no DNA is present to check it. The CDR3 is 14 residues long. CDR1 is LGHDT, CDR2 YNNKEL, per germline (reference sequence). This chain's CDR3 is CASSQAGGKNIQYF.

This CDR3 is CASTQQGTNTEAFF. V and J are TRBV12-3 or TRBV12-4 and TRBJ1-1; with no DNA, the TCRdb D assignment of TRBD1 cannot be verified. CDR3 size: 14 residues.

The gene calls are TRBV5-6 and TRBJ1-2. Per the germline V gene, CDR1 is SGHDT and CDR2 is YYEEEE. The CDR3 is 14 amino acids. The CDR3 spells CASSLIGQPYGYTF. Full variable domain (remainder filled in from reference TRBV5-6 and TRBJ1-2): DAGVTQSPTHLIKTRGQQVTLRCSPKSGHDTVSWYQQALGQGPQFIFQYYEEEERQRGNFPDRFSGHQFPNYSSELNVNALLLGDSALYLCASSLIGQPYGYTFGSGTRLTVV.

This sequence joins TRBV7-3 and TRBJ2-3; TCRdb outputs TRBD1, but without DNA this stays unchecked. This CDR3 has 15 residues. Germline V lookup: CDR1 SGHTA, CDR2 FQGTGA. The CDR3 spells CASSQTGGVRDTQYF.